This TCR beta chain originates from a study of PD-L1 blockade in urothelial cancer. Findings and limits, study-wide: A pretreatment blood TCR clonality that fell below the median predicted better progression-free and overall survival.

This CDR3 is built from 14 residues. Looked up from germline, CDR1 is MDHEN and CDR2 is SYDVKM. Assay: immunoSEQ multiplex PCR; the TCRdb copy retains only in-frame clones and omits some. Among 70,000 to 100,000 clones listed, around 83% were seen once. The sample's time point: pretreatment peripheral blood. Patients' urothelial carcinoma was locally advanced or metastatic. With respect to this clone: Its antigen is not known. One junction end does not reproduce the germline sequence, and a read error may be involved.

The source is a man between 60 and 70 years old with urothelial cancer. The chain is built from TRBV28 and TRBJ2-3; D is possibly TRBD1 (6 bases). The sequencing used PBMCs, collected around atezolizumab (anti-PD-L1) treatment. This CDR3 reads CASSSRGETGTQYF. The DNA for the CDR3 is TGTGCCAGCAGCTCAAGGGGCGAGACAGGTACGCAGTATTTT.